This T cell receptor beta chain was sequenced for a study of CD8 T cells in Susac syndrome. CD8+ and CD4+ blood T cells underwent TCR beta sequencing. CD8+ and CD4+ T cells were negatively isolated; TEMRA cells were FACS-enriched. Study-wide results and limits: Regarding the TCR sequencing and HLA analysis, the study admitted that a relatively small number of individuals were involved.

As regards this clonotype: Its antigen is undetermined.

RNA was extracted with the RNeasy kit, and a quantity of about 0.45 to 1 ug was reverse transcribed using random hexamers. TCR beta CDR3 was amplified by immunoSEQ covering 54 Vbeta and 13 Jbeta. Using its own MiXCR run on the immunoSEQ multiplex PCR reads, TCRdb lists one record per CDR3 protein. This table holds 77,000 or so distinct CDR3 sequences, about 95% found once. Germline lookup yields CDR1 SGHVS and CDR2 FNYEAQ. V was cut by 0 bases and J by 5 bases, with 11 bases left in between. This CDR3 is built from 14 residues. The receptor was isolated from a human donor with multiple sclerosis. The chain combines TRBV7-6 with TRBJ2-7; D is possibly TRBD2 (6 bases). The sequenced sample consisted of CD8+ T cells from PBMCs. The CDR3 reads CASSLAGGAHEQYF. The CDR3 DNA reads as TGTGCCAGCAGCTTAGCGGGGGGAGCCCACGAGCAGTACTTC.